The clone carrying this TCR beta chain was seen many times. The germline V and J ends were trimmed by 3 bases and 7 bases, with 12 bases remaining between them. CDR3 length: 13 residues. Treatment meaning: PENTA 11 planned treatment interruption arm or continuous ART arm. RNA-based 3' RACE libraries used unique molecular identifiers. One entry per CDR3 protein results from TCRdb running MiXCR on the 3' RACE reads. The repertoire holds 7,000 or so distinct CDR3 sequences, with 16% as singletons. This specimen belongs to a study of HIV-infected children after antiretroviral therapy interruption. The source is a pool of human donors with HIV. The rearrangement links TRBV12-3 or TRBV12-4 to TRBJ1-2; D not resolved. The sample in question was CD45RO+ CD8+ T cells from PBMCs, pooled from several time points, obtained from a donor given antiretroviral therapy, either interrupted or continuous. Subset in this sample: memory CD8+ CD45RO+ CD45RA- T cells. This chain's CDR3 is CASSLTQTSGYTF. The CDR3 coding sequence is TGTGCCAGCAGTTTGACACAGACTAGTGGCTACACCTTC.